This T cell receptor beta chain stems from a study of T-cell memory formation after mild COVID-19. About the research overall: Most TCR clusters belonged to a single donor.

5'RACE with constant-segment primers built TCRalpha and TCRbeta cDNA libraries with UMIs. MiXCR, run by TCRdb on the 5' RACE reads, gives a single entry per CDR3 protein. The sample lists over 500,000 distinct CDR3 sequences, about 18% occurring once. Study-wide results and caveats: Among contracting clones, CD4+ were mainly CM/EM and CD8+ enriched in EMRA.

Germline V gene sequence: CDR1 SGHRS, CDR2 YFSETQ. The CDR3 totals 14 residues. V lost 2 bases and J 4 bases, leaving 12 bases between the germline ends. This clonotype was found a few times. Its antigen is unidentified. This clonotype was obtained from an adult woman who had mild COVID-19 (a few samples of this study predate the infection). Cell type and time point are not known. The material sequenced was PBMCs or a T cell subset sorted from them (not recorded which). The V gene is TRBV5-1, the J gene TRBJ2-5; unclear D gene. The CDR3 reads CASSLGKVRETQYF. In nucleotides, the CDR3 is TGCGCCAGCAGCTTAGGGAAGGTGCGAGAGACCCAGTACTTC. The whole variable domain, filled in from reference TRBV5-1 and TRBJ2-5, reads KAGVTQTPRYLIKTRGQQVTLSCSPISGHRSVSWYQQTPGQGLQFLFEYFSETQRNKGNFPGRFSGRQFSNSRSEMNVSTLELGDSALYLCASSLGKVRETQYFGPGTRLLVL.